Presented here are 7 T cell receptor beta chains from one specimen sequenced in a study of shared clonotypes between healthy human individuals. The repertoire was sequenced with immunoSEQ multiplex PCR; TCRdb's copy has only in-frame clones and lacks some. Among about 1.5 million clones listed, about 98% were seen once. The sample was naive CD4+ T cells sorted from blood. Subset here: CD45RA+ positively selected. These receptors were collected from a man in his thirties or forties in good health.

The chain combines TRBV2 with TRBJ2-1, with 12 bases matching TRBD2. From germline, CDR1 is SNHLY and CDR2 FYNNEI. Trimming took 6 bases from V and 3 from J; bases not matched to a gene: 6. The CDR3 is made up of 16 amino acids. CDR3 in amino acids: CASSREGLAGYNEQFF. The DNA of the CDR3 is TGTGCCAGCAGCCGCGAGGGACTAGCGGGCTACAATGAGCAGTTCTTC.

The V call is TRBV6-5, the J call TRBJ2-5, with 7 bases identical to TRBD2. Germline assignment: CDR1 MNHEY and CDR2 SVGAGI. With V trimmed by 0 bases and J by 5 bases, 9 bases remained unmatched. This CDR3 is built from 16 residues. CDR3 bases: TGTGCCAGCAGTTACTCGGGCGGGAGAGGTGAGGAGACCCAGTACTTC. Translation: CASSYSGGRGEETQYF.

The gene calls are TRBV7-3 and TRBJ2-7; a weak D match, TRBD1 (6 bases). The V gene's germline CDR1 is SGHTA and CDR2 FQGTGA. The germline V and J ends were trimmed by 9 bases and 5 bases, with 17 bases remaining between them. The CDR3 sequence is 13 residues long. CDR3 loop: CASPQGNYHEQYF. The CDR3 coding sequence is TGTGCCAGTCCCCAGGGGAATTACCACGAGCAGTACTTC.

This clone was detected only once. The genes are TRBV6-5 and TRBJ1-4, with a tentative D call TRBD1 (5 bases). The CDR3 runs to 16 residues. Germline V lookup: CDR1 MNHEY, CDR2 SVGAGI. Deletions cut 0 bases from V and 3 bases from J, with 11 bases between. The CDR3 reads CASSYSPGLANEKLFF. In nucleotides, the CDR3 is TGTGCCAGCAGTTACTCCCCGGGGCTTGCTAATGAAAAACTGTTTTTT.

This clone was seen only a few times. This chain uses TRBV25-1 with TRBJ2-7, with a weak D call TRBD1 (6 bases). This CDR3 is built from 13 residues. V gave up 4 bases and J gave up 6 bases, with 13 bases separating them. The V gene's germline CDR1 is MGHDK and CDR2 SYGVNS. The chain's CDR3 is CASSARDISEQYF. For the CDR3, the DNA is TGTGCCAGCAGTGCCCGGGACATCAGCGAGCAGTACTTC.

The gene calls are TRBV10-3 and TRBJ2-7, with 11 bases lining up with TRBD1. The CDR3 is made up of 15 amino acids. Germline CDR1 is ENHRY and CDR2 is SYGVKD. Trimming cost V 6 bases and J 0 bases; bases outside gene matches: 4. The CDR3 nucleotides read TGTGCCATCAGCCGGACAGGGGGCATCTCCTACGAGCAGTACTTC. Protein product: CAISRTGGISYEQYF.

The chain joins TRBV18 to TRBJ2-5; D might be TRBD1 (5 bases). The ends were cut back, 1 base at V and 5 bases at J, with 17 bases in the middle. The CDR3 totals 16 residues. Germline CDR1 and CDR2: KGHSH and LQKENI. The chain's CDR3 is CASSPRPEQGIETQYF. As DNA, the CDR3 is TGTGCCAGCTCACCACGTCCTGAGCAGGGTATCGAGACCCAGTACTTC.